These 10 T cell receptor beta chains originate from one sample sequenced in a study of control samples from healthy donors and cancer patients. TCRdb keeps only in-frame clones here, not all; method: immunoSEQ multiplex PCR. Here the sample spans roughly 86,000 clones, 91% being singletons. The specimen was blood. The receptors come from a man aged 25 to 45 in good health.

J is TRBJ2-1 and V is TRBV2, with 10 positions matching TRBD2. Germline V gene lookup returns CDR1 SNHLY and CDR2 FYNNEI. V trimming: 7 bases; J trimming: 6 bases; junction bases outside the gene matches: 9. The CDR3 spans 15 residues. CDR3 loop: CASIDSAGGLNEQFF. The CDR3 coding sequence is TGTGCCAGCATAGATTCAGCGGGAGGGCTCAATGAGCAGTTCTTC.

The chain has TRBV27 and TRBJ2-1; D not certain. Trimming shortened V by 5 bases and J by 6 bases, and 17 bases separated the two germline ends. The CDR3 is 15 residues long. CDR1 MNHEY and CDR2 SMNVEV come from the germline V gene (reference sequence). In nucleotides, the CDR3 is TGTGCCAGCAGTCCGTCCCGCGCCGCGAGCAATGAGCAGTTCTTC. Translation gives CASSPSRAASNEQFF.

V is TRBV4-1 and J is TRBJ2-7, with 7 bases fitting TRBD1. The J segment lost 3 bases and the V segment lost 5 bases, leaving 13 bases of the junction unmatched. CDR3 size: 16 residues. CDR1 is MGHRA, CDR2 YSYEKL, per germline. The CDR3 loop is CASSTQRQGKSYEQYF. The CDR3, as DNA: TGCGCCAGCAGCACCCAAAGACAGGGAAAAAGCTACGAGCAGTACTTC.

The genes are TRBV5-1 and TRBJ2-1; TRBD1 agrees at 8 bases. CDR3 length: 15 amino acids. V was pared by 3 bases and J by 6 bases, with 8 bases of the junction left unmatched. Germline CDR1 and CDR2: SGHRS and YFSETQ. CDR3 DNA sequence: TGCGCCAGCAGCTGGCAGGGGGCTGGGGTCAATGAGCAGTTCTTC. It translates to CASSWQGAGVNEQFF.

The genes are TRBV11-2 and TRBJ2-3; a weak D match, TRBD2 (6 bases). Germline CDR1 SGHAT, CDR2 FQNNGV. The CDR3 has 16 amino acids. Trimming pared 1 base from V and 11 bases from J, leaving 22 bases between. CDR3 amino acids: CASSLAASGDWGGQYF. The CDR3, as DNA: TGTGCCAGCAGCTTAGCCGCCTCCGGAGACTGGGGAGGGCAGTATTTT.

The chain carries TRBV4-1 and TRBJ1-6, with 7 bases that match TRBD1. The CDR3 is made up of 15 amino acids. Losses at the gene ends were 1 base for V and 7 bases for J; bases not matched to a gene: 4. Germline V gives CDR1 MGHRA, CDR2 YSYEKL. The CDR3 sequence is CASSQAGTANSPLHF. The CDR3 DNA reads TGCGCCAGCAGCCAAGCAGGGACAGCGAATTCACCCCTCCACTTT.

J is TRBJ1-2 and V is TRBV6-5; TRBD1 matches 7 bases. In germline, CDR1 is MNHEY, CDR2 SVGAGI. After removal of 6 bases from V and 4 bases from J, the junction contained 8 bases not matched to a gene. The CDR3 runs 14 residues. The CDR3 sequence is CASSERTGLYGYTF. Here the CDR3 DNA reads TGTGCCAGCAGCGAGAGGACAGGTCTCTATGGCTACACCTTC.

The chain has TRBV28 and TRBJ2-1; a weak D match, TRBD1 (5 bases). The germline V gene encodes CDR1 MDHEN and CDR2 SYDVKM. The germline V and J ends were trimmed by 4 bases and 6 bases, with 13 bases remaining between them. This CDR3 is 14 amino acids long. CDR3 residues: CASSSPQGTNEQFF. The CDR3 DNA reads TGTGCCAGCAGTTCCCCGCAGGGTACCAATGAGCAGTTCTTC.

CDR3 residues: CASSVEGDEQYF. In nucleotides, the CDR3 is TGTGCCAGCAGCGTAGAAGGTGACGAGCAGTACTTC. The chain uses TRBV9 and TRBJ2-7; no clear D gene. The CDR3 has 12 residues. Germline V gene data show CDR1 as SGDLS and CDR2 as YYNGEE. V gave up 0 bases and J gave up 5 bases, with 6 bases separating them. The full variable domain, completed using reference TRBV9 and TRBJ2-7, is DSGVTQTPKHLITATGQRVTLRCSPRSGDLSVYWYQQSLDQGLQFLIQYYNGEERAKGNILERFSAQQFPDLHSELNLSSLELGDSALYFCASSVEGDEQYFGPGTRLTVT.

This chain links TRBV5-4 with TRBJ1-2; D not certain. This CDR3 comprises 13 residues. The V end lost 0 bases, the J end lost 5 bases, and 8 bases lay between the germline ends. Germline CDR1 SGHNT, CDR2 YYREEE (reference sequence). The CDR3 DNA reads TGTGCCAGCAGCTTGGCGGGCGGTTATGGCTACACCTTC. Amino acids: CASSLAGGYGYTF. The variable domain in full, with the rest retrieved from reference TRBV5-4 and TRBJ1-2, is ETGVTQSPTHLIKTRGQQVTLRCSSQSGHNTVSWYQQALGQGPQFIFQYYREEENGRGNFPPRFSGLQFPNYSSELNVNALELDDSALYLCASSLAGGYGYTFGSGTRLTVV.